This entry describes one TCR beta chain. No antigen is known for it. This CDR3 has 15 residues. Germline V gene sequence: CDR1 SGHDN, CDR2 FVKESK. Trimming shortened V by 5 bases and J by 5 bases, and 17 bases separated the two germline ends. The data are from a study of radiation and T cells in renal cell carcinoma. As for the study in general: Nephrectomy followed 15 Gy stereotactic body radiation by 4 weeks.

The data were produced by immunoSEQ multiplex PCR, yet TCRdb's version contains in-frame clones alone and is incomplete. The table lists fewer than 90,000 clones, approximately 86% of them singletons. Study results and limitations: No pretreatment tumor biopsies were available for baseline clonotypes. Top tumor clonotypes rose in blood 2 weeks post-radiation, then contracted.

Time point denoted: blood 2 weeks post-SBRT. Treatment defined: 15 Gy SBRT to primary tumor, nephrectomy 4 weeks later. This material consisted of blood, taken from a patient whose treatment included radiotherapy and nephrectomy. The gene calls are TRBV14 and TRBJ2-3; possible D gene TRBD1, 5 bases. The clonotype comes from a woman in her fifties or sixties with renal cell carcinoma. CDR3 sequence: CASSGRVSGQDTQYF. Here the CDR3 DNA reads TGTGCCAGCAGCGGCAGGGTCAGTGGGCAAGATACGCAGTATTTT.